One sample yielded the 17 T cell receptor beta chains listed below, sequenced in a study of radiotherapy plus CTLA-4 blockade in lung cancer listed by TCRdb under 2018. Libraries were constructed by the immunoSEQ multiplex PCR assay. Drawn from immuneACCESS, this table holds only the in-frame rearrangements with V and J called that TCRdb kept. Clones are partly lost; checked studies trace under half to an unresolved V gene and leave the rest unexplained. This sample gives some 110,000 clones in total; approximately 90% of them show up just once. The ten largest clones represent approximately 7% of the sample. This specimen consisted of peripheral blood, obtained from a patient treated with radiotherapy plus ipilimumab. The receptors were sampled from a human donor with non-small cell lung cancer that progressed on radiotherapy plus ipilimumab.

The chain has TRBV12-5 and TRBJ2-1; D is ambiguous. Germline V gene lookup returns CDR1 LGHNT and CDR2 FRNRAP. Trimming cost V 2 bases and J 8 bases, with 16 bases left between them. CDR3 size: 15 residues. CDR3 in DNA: TGTGCTAGTGGTTTGTACGTTGCTGGGCTAGATGAGCAGTTCTTC. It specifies CASGLYVAGLDEQFF.

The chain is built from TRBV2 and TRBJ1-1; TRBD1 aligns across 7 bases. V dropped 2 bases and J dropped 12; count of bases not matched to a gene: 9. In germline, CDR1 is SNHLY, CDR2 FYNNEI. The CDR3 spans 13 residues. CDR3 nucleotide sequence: TGTGCCAGCAGTGAAAGGGGGACAGCGAAAACTTTCTTT. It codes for CASSERGTAKTFF.

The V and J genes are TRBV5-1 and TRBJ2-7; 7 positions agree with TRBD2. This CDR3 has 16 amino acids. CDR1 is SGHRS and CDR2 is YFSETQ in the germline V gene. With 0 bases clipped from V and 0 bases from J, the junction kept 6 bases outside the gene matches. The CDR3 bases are TGCGCCAGCAGCTTGGTAGCGGGCCCCAGCTCCTACGAGCAGTACTTC. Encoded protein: CASSLVAGPSSYEQYF.

DNA for the CDR3: TGTGCCAGCAGCGCTAGCGGGAGGGAGACCCAGTACTTC. Protein: CASSASGRETQYF. V gene TRBV11-2 combines with J gene TRBJ2-5; 11 bases are shared with TRBD2. The trim removed 5 bases at V and 5 bases at J, leaving 1 base unmatched. This CDR3 comprises 13 residues. Germline CDR1 reads SGHAT; CDR2 reads FQNNGV. The full variable domain, rest sourced from reference TRBV11-2 and TRBJ2-5, is EAGVAQSPRYKIIEKRQSVAFWCNPISGHATLYWYQQILGQGPKLLIQFQNNGVVDDSQLPKDRFSAERLKGVDSTLKIQPAKLEDSAVYLCASSASGRETQYFGPGTRLLVL.

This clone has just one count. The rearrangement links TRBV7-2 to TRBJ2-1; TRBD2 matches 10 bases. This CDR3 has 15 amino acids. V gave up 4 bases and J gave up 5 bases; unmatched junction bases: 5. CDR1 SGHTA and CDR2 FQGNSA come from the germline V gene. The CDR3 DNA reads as TGTGCCAGCAGCTCAAAGAGCGGGGGGGACAATGAGCAGTTCTTC. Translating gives CASSSKSGGDNEQFF.

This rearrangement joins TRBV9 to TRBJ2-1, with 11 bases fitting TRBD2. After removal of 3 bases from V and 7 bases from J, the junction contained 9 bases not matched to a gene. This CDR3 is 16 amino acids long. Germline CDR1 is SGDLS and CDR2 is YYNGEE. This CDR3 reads CASSGTTSGSRNEQFF. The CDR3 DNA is TGTGCCAGCAGCGGAACCACTAGCGGGAGTAGGAATGAGCAGTTCTTC.

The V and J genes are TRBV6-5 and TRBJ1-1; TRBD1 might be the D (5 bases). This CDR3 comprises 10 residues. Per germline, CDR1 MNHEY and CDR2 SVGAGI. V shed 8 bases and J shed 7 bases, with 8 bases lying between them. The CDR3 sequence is CASGGNEAFF. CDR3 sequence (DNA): TGTGCCAGCGGGGGAAATGAAGCTTTCTTT.

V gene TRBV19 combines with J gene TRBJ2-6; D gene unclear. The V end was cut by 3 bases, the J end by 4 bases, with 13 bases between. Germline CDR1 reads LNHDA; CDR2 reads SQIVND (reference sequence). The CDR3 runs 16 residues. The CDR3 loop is CASSILVLKGANVLTF. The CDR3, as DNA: TGTGCCAGTAGTATCCTAGTCCTCAAGGGGGCCAACGTCCTGACTTTC.

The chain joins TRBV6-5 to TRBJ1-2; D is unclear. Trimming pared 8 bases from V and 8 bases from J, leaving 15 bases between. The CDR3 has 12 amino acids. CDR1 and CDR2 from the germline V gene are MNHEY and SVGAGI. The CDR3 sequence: CASSTPGGGYTF. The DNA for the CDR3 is TGTGCCAGCTCGACCCCGGGTGGCGGCTACACCTTC.

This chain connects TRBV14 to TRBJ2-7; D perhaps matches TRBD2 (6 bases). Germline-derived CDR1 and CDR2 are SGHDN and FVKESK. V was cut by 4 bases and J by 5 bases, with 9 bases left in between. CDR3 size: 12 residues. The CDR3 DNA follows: TGTGCCAGCAGCCCAGGAGGGAACGAGCAGTACTTC. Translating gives CASSPGGNEQYF.

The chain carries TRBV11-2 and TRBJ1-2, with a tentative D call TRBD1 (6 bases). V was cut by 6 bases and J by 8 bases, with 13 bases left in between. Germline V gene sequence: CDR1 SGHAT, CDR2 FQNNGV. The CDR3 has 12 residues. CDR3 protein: CASREGEGGYTF. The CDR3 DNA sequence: TGTGCCAGCAGAGAGGGGGAGGGCGGCTACACCTTC. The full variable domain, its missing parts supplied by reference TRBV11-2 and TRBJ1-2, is EAGVAQSPRYKIIEKRQSVAFWCNPISGHATLYWYQQILGQGPKLLIQFQNNGVVDDSQLPKDRFSAERLKGVDSTLKIQPAKLEDSAVYLCASREGEGGYTFGSGTRLTVV.

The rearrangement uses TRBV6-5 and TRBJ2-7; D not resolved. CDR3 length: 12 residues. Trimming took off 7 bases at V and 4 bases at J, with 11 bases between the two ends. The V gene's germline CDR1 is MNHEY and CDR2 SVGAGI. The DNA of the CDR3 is TGTGCCAGCAATACAGCTAGATACGAGCAGTACTTC. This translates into CASNTARYEQYF.

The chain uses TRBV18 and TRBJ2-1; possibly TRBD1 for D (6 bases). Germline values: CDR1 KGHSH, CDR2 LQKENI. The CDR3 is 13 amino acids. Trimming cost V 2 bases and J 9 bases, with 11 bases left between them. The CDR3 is CASSPSGVLEQFF. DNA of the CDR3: TGTGCCAGCTCACCATCAGGGGTGCTTGAGCAGTTCTTC.

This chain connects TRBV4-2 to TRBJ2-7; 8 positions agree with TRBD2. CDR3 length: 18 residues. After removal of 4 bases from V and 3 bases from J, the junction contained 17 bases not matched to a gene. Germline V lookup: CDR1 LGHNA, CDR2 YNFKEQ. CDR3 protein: CASSLVTTGGTTIYEQYF. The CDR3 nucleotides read TGTGCCAGCAGCCTAGTCACTACGGGAGGGACGACCATCTACGAGCAGTACTTC.

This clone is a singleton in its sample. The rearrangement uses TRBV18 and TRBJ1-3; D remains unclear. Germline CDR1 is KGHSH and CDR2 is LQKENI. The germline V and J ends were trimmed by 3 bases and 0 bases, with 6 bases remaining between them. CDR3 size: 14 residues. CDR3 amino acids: CASSPGSSGNTIYF. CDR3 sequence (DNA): TGTGCCAGCTCACCCGGGAGCTCTGGAAACACCATATATTTT.

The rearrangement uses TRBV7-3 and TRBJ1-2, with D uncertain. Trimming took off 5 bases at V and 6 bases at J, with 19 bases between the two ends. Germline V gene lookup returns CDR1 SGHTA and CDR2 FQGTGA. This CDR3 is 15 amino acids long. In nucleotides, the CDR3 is TGTGCCAGCAGCCTAGACTCGGGCTCCCTGGATGGCTACACCTTC. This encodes CASSLDSGSLDGYTF. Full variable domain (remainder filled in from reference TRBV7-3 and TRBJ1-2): GAGVSQTPSNKVTEKGKYVELRCDPISGHTALYWYRQSLGQGPEFLIYFQGTGAADDSGLPNDRFFAVRPEGSVSTLKIQRTERGDSAVYLCASSLDSGSLDGYTFGSGTRLTVV.

This chain's CDR3 is CASSSNWDSNQPQHF. Written as DNA, the CDR3 is TGTGCCAGCAGCTCTAACTGGGATAGCAATCAGCCCCAGCATTTT. This chain joins TRBV11-2 and TRBJ1-5, with D unresolved. Trimming stripped 4 bases from V and 0 bases from J, with 10 bases between. The CDR3 contains 15 residues. The germline CDR1 and CDR2 sequences are SGHAT and FQNNGV. Based on the CDR3 plus reference TRBV11-2 and TRBJ1-5, the full variable domain is EAGVAQSPRYKIIEKRQSVAFWCNPISGHATLYWYQQILGQGPKLLIQFQNNGVVDDSQLPKDRFSAERLKGVDSTLKIQPAKLEDSAVYLCASSSNWDSNQPQHFGDGTRLSIL.